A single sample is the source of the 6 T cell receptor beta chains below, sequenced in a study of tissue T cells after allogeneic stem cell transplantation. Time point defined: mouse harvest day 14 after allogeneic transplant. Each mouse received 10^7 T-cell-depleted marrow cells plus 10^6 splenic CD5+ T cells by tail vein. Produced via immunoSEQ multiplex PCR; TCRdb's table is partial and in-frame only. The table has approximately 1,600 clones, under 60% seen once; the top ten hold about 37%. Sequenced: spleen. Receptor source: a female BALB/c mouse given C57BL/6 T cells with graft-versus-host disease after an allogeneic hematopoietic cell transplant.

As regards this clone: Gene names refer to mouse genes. CDR3 sequence reads: CASRPRGPSAETLYF. The sequenced part of the CDR3 DNA is TGTGCCAGCAGGCCCAGGGGGCCTAGTGCAGAAACGCTGTAT. V is TRBV3 and J is TRBJ2-3, with TRBD1 matching over 8 bases. Read sequence stops 1 residue before the CDR3 end, and the germline J gene provides the missing end. Germline V gene sequence: CDR1 SNHLY, CDR2 FYNGKV (reference sequence). V shed 6 bases and J 0 bases; nucleotides not matched to a gene: 5. The CDR3 is 15 residues long.

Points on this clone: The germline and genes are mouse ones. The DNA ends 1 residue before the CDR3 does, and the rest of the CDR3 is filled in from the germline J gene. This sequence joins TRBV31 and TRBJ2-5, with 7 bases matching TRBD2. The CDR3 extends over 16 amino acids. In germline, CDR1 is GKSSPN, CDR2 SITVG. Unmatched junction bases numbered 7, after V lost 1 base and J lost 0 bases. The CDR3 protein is CAWSPRLGRNQDTQYF. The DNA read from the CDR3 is TGTGCCTGGAGTCCCCGACTGGGTCGTAACCAAGACACCCAGTAC.

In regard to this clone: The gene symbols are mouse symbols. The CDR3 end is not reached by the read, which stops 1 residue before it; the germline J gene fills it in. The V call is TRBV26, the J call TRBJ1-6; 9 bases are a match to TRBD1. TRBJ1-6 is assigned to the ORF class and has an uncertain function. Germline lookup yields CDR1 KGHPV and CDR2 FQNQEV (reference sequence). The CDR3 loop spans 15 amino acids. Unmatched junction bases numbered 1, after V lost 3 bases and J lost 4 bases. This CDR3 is CASSLGQGYNSPLYF. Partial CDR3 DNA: TGTGCCAGCAGTCTAGGACAGGGGTATAATTCGCCCCTCTAC.

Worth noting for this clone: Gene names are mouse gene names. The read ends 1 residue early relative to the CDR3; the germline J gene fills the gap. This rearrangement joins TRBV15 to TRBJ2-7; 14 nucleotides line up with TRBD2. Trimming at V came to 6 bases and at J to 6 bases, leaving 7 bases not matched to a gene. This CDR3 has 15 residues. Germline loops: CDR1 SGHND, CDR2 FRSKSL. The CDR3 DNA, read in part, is TGTGCCAGCAGAGGGACTGGGGGGGCGATTGGTGAACAGTAC. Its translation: CASRGTGGAIGEQY. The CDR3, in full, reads CASRGTGGAIGEQYF.

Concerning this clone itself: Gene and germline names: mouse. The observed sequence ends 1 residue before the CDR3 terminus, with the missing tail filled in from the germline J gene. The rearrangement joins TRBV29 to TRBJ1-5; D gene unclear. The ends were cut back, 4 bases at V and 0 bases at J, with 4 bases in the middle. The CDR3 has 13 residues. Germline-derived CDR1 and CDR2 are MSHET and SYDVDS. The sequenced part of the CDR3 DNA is TGTGCTAGCAGTTCGGATAACAACCAGGCTCCGCTT. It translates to CASSSDNNQAPL. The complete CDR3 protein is CASSSDNNQAPLF.

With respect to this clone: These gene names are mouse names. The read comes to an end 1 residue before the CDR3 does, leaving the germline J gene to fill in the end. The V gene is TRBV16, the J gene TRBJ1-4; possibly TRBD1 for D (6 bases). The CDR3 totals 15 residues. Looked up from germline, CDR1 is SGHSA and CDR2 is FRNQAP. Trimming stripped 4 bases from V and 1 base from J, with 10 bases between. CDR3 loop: CASSSGQTSNERLFF. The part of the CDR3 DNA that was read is TGTGCAAGCAGCTCGGGACAAACTTCCAACGAAAGATTATTT.